The 6 T cell receptor beta chains presented below share a single source sample, sequenced in a study of shared clonotypes between healthy human individuals. Here immunoSEQ multiplex PCR was the method, and the copy in TCRdb shows in-frame clones only, minus some. The sample has about 1.5 million clones, 95% to 99% seen once. The sample comprised naive CD4+ T cells sorted from blood. Regarding subset: CD45RA+ positively selected. Every receptor here comes from a man aged 30-40 years in good health.

V usage is TRBV7-2 and J usage is TRBJ1-4, with 9 nucleotides matching TRBD1. CDR1 is SGHTA and CDR2 is FQGNSA in the germline V gene. The CDR3 spans 14 residues. V was pared by 3 bases and J by 7 bases, with 3 bases of the junction left unmatched. The CDR3 region has the DNA TGTGCCAGCAGCTTGGACAGGGGAGCTGAAAAACTGTTTTTT. It encodes CASSLDRGAEKLFF. Supplemented by reference TRBV7-2 and TRBJ1-4, the full variable domain reads GAGVSQSPSNKVTEKGKDVELRCDPISGHTALYWYRQSLGQGLEFLIYFQGNSAPDKSGLPSDRFSAERTGGSVSTLTIQRTQQEDSAVYLCASSLDRGAEKLFFGSGTQLSVL.

This clone was observed once. The chain carries TRBV18 and TRBJ1-3; possibly TRBD1 for D (6 bases). V lost 1 base to trimming and J lost 4 bases, with 8 bases between them. The germline V gene encodes CDR1 KGHSH and CDR2 LQKENI. This CDR3 region has 14 residues. This CDR3 is CASSPQGTGNTIYF. The CDR3 DNA is TGTGCCAGCTCACCACAGGGGACAGGAAACACCATATATTTT.

This rearrangement joins TRBV27 to TRBJ2-1; no clear D. Trimming left V 8 bases short and J 2 bases short, with 7 bases between. This CDR3 spans 12 amino acids. Germline V lookup: CDR1 MNHEY, CDR2 SMNVEV (reference sequence). This CDR3 is CASRAPYNEQFF. CDR3 DNA: TGTGCCAGCCGGGCTCCCTACAATGAGCAGTTCTTC.

This clone appeared once. This chain connects TRBV6-5 to TRBJ2-1; 7 bases are shared with TRBD2. Per germline, CDR1 MNHEY and CDR2 SVGAGI. Trimming cost V 0 bases and J 6 bases; bases outside gene matches: 5. CDR3 length: 15 amino acids. The CDR3 DNA follows: TGTGCCAGCAGTTACTCTAGGACGGGGGGCAATGAGCAGTTCTTC. This gives the protein CASSYSRTGGNEQFF.

This CDR3 is CASSLGPEQYF. For the CDR3, the DNA is TGTGCCAGCAGTCTCGGGCCCGAGCAGTACTTC. The V and J genes are TRBV6-5 and TRBJ2-7, with D uncertain. Trimming left V 5 bases short and J 6 bases short, with 8 bases between. The V gene's germline CDR1 is MNHEY and CDR2 SVGAGI. The CDR3 is 11 amino acids.

J is TRBJ2-3 and V is TRBV29-1; 9 bases agree with TRBD2. Germline V gene lookup returns CDR1 SQVTM and CDR2 ANQGSEA. The V segment lost 1 base and the J segment 0 bases; nucleotides outside the gene matches: 5. This CDR3 contains 16 residues. The CDR3, as DNA: TGCAGCGTTGAAGCCTCGGGACTAGCCAGCACAGATACGCAGTATTTT. Residues: CSVEASGLASTDTQYF.